The rows below give T cell receptor beta chains drawn from one sample of a study of molecular identifiers for immune sequencing clone quantification. TCRdb re-analysed the PCR reads in MiXCR, keeping a single row per CDR3 protein. Here the sample spans about 630,000 distinct CDR3 sequences, roughly 25% being singletons. What was sequenced was naive CD8+ T cells from blood, with Jurkat cell RNA spiked in. Source of these receptors: a human donor in good health. Some libraries in this study had Jurkat cell RNA spiked in. Both conserved end residues are part of each CDR3. The D gene is left open where the match is weak. Rows may omit the clone size; those that give it use once, few, many or a size class.

D gene	clone size	V gene	J gene	CDR3 protein	CDR3 DNA
.	many	TRBV5-5	TRBJ2-7	CASSLGDGDEQYF	TGTGCCAGCAGCTTGGGTGACGGGGACGAGCAGTACTTC
TRBD1	few	TRBV27	TRBJ1-5	CASSLHRDSPNQPQHF	TGTGCCAGCAGTCTCCACCGGGACAGCCCCAATCAGCCCCAGCATTTT
.	.	TRBV29-1	TRBJ2-7	CSVGPGRDEQYF	TGCAGCGTTGGACCTGGCAGGGACGAGCAGTACTTC
.	few	TRBV20-1	TRBJ2-7	CSARAGSPYEQYF	TGCAGTGCTAGAGCGGGGTCCCCCTACGAGCAGTACTTC
.	few	TRBV19	TRBJ1-5	CASSINRVVDQPQHF	TGTGCCAGTAGTATAAACAGGGTGGTCGATCAGCCCCAGCATTTT
.	.	TRBV2	TRBJ2-7	CASRGERIQYF	TGTGCCAGCAGGGGGGAGCGGATCCAGTACTTC
TRBD2	many	TRBV4-2	TRBJ2-7	CASSQDHGTTFYEQYF	TGTGCCAGCAGCCAAGACCACGGGACTACCTTCTACGAGCAGTACTTC
.	many	TRBV6-2/TRBV6-3	TRBJ1-5	CASSYSIAEKYSNQPQHF	TGTGCCAGCAGTTACTCGATAGCAGAGAAGTATAGCAATCAGCCCCAGCATTTT
.	few	TRBV7-9	TRBJ2-2	CASSEVTGSTGELFF	TGTGCCAGCAGCGAGGTGACAGGTTCCACCGGGGAGCTGTTTTTT
.	.	TRBV5-5	TRBJ1-1	CASSKGHRGTEAFF	TGTGCCAGCAGCAAGGGACACCGCGGGACTGAAGCTTTCTTT
.	many	TRBV21-1	TRBJ1-5	CASSPIDAFNQPQHF	TGTGCCAGCAGCCCTATCGATGCCTTTAATCAGCCCCAGCATTTT
.	.	TRBV5-4	TRBJ2-5	CASSLAGEQTQYF	TGTGCCAGCAGCTTGGCAGGGGAACAGACCCAGTACTTC
.	.	TRBV4-1	TRBJ1-1	CASSQPPGANTEAFF	TGCGCCAGCAGCCAGCCCCCGGGGGCTAACACTGAAGCTTTCTTT
.	.	TRBV3-2	TRBJ1-2	CASSIRGHGYTF	TGTGCCAGCAGTATAAGGGGCCATGGCTACACCTTC
.	many	TRBV4-1	TRBJ2-3	CASSQVGGTPTDTQYF	TGCGCCAGCAGCCAAGTTGGGGGAACCCCCACAGATACGCAGTATTTT
.	few	TRBV14	TRBJ1-1	CASTGRQGPFTEAFF	TGTGCCAGCACCGGACGGCAGGGACCCTTCACTGAAGCTTTCTTT
TRBD2	many	TRBV6-5	TRBJ2-3	CASRYRSGGHTDTQYF	TGTGCCAGCAGATACAGAAGCGGGGGCCACACAGATACGCAGTATTTT
.	few	TRBV5-1	TRBJ1-2	CASSWEPGYGYTF	TGCGCCAGCAGCTGGGAGCCGGGGTATGGCTACACCTTC
.	.	TRBV19	TRBJ2-5	CASNQGFGETQYF	TGTGCCAGTAACCAGGGATTCGGAGAGACCCAGTACTTC
.	few	TRBV5-5	TRBJ2-3	CASSLGESASTDTQYF	TGTGCCAGCAGCTTAGGAGAGAGTGCTAGCACAGATACGCAGTATTTT
.	few	TRBV19	TRBJ2-6	CASSILSLTGANVLTF	TGTGCCAGTAGTATTCTTAGCCTAACTGGGGCCAACGTCCTGACTTTC
.	.	TRBV4-2	TRBJ2-3	CASSQALAGLSTDTQYF	TGTGCCAGCAGCCAAGCATTGGCGGGACTTAGCACAGATACGCAGTATTTT
.	.	TRBV27	TRBJ2-2	CASTLPGTQRENTGELIF	TGTGCCAGCACCCTTCCCGGCACGCAAAGGGAGAACACCGGGGAGCTGATTTTT
.	few	TRBV4-2	TRBJ1-5	CASSQEWNLGSSQPQHF	TGTGCCAGCAGCCAAGAGTGGAATCTAGGTTCTAGTCAGCCCCAGCATTTT
TRBD2	.	TRBV4-1	TRBJ2-3	CASGLLLADGDTDTQYF	TGCGCCAGCGGGCTCCTACTAGCGGACGGTGACACAGATACGCAGTATTTT
TRBD2	few	TRBV28	TRBJ2-7	CASRFRGVVYEQYF	TGTGCCAGCAGGTTCCGGGGGGTTGTCTACGAGCAGTACTTC
.	.	TRBV5-5	TRBJ2-2	CASSLEDTDTGELFF	TGTGCCAGCAGCTTGGAGGATACGGACACCGGGGAGCTGTTTTTT